Below, one T cell receptor (beta chain) is given with its context. Its antigen remains unknown. The data were taken from a study of T cell repertoires in cytomegalovirus infection. Findings and caveats of the study: The study found HLA-C-restricted CMV-specific TCR beta clonotypes dominating the ex vivo response.

TCRdb reprocessed the reads via MiXCR and lists one record per CDR3 protein. The profile shows 69,000 or so distinct CDR3 sequences, about 26% of them singletons. The V and J ends lost 5 bases and 0 bases respectively, with 14 bases between them. The CDR3 is made up of 16 amino acids. The V gene's germline CDR1 is MGHDK and CDR2 SYGVNS. The chain joins TRBV25-1 to TRBJ1-3; the D gene is possibly TRBD1 (6 bases). The receptor comes from a human donor in good health (CMV status not recorded). Some clones in this sample may be carry-over from other donors' samples. The sample here was CD8+ T cells from cultured PBMCs, taken from culture after CMV antigen stimulation. CDR3 sequence: CASSSSQGFSGNTIYF. The CDR3 DNA sequence: TGTGCCAGCAGTTCGTCACAGGGATTCTCTGGAAACACCATATATTTT.